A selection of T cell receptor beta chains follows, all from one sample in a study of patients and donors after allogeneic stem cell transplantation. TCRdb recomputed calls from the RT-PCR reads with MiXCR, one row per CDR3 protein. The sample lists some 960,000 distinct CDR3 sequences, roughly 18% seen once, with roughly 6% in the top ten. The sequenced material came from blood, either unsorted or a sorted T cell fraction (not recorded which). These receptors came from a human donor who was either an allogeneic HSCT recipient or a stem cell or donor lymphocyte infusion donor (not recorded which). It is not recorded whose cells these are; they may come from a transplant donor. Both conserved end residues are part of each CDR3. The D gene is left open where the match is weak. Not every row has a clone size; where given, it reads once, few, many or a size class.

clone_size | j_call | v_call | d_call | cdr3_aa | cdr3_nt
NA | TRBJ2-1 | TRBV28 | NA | CASSLLVQGDNEQFF | TGTGCCAGCAGTCTTCTTGTGCAGGGTGACAATGAGCAGTTCTTC
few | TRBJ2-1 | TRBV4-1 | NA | CASSQVPREQFF | TGCGCCAGCAGCCAAGTCCCCAGGGAGCAGTTCTTC
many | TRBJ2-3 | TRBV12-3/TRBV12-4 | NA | CASSLPRSTDTQYF | TGTGCCAGCAGTTTACCGAGAAGCACAGATACGCAGTATTTT
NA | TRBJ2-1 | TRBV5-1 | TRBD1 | CASSLEGQGMNEQFF | TGCGCCAGCAGCTTGGAGGGACAGGGAATGAATGAGCAGTTCTTC
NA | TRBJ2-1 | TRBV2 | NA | CASSEPAGPAGNEQFF | TGTGCCAGCAGTGAACCAGCAGGACCCGCGGGAAATGAGCAGTTCTTC
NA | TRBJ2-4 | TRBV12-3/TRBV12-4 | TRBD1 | CASRSGTGGNIQYF | TGTGCCAGCAGGAGTGGGACAGGGGGGAACATTCAGTACTTC
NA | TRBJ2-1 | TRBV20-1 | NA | CSATRGVRREQFF | TGCAGTGCCACGAGAGGGGTTCGACGCGAGCAGTTCTTC
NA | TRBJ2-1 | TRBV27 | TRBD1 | CATVPTQGMNSYNEQFF | TGTGCCACCGTCCCCACACAGGGGATGAACTCCTACAATGAGCAGTTCTTC
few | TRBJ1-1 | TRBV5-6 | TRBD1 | CASSLAQGAWTEAFF | TGTGCCAGCAGCTTGGCACAGGGGGCTTGGACTGAAGCTTTCTTT
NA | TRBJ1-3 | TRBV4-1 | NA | CASSQGTDYGNTIYF | TGCGCCAGCAGCCAAGGCACGGACTATGGAAACACCATATATTTT
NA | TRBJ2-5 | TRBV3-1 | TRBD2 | CASRLGLAGGMETQYF | TGTGCCAGCAGACTAGGACTAGCGGGAGGGATGGAGACCCAGTACTTC
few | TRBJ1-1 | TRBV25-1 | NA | CASTLGGRLNTEAFF | TGTGCCAGCACGTTAGGGGGTCGCCTCAACACTGAAGCTTTCTTT
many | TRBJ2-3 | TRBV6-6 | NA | CASSRFTDTQYF | TGTGCCAGCAGTCGGTTCACAGATACGCAGTATTTT